Reported below is one T cell receptor (beta chain). The data were obtained in a study of blood T cell repertoires in COVID-19. About the research overall: Acute and convalescent COVID-19 samples came from the United States, Italy and Spain. Nucleic acid was either cDNA or gDNA, and it came from T cells, B-cell-depleted T cells, or PBMCs.

The CDR3 has 13 amino acids. The V end was cut by 0 bases, the J end by 8 bases, with 10 bases between. The V gene's germline CDR1 is MGHRA and CDR2 YSYEKL. In the study's own analysis: The authors estimated nucleated cell counts from reference gene primer amplification. Repertoires were generated with immunoSEQ multiplex PCR, while TCRdb's copy carries only in-frame clones and drops some. V and J calls and clone size are as listed in that table; D and trimming were resolved from the DNA. The sample lists 75,000 to 80,000 clones, approximately 86% occurring once. The chain is built from TRBV4-1 and TRBJ1-1; the D is unclear. The source material was peripheral blood. The receptor was derived from a human donor in a cohort sampled during active COVID-19. The CDR3 nucleotides read TGCGCCAGCAGCCAAGAGGTGGCATCCGAAGCTTTCTTT. This translates into CASSQEVASEAFF.